A selection of T cell receptor beta chains follows, all from one sample in a study of ipilimumab plus nivolumab after autologous stem cell transplantation. Only in-frame clones appear in the TCRdb table, and some are missing; sequencing was by immunoSEQ multiplex PCR. The table lists roughly 43,000 clones, about 88% of them singletons, with roughly 1% in the top ten. The sample here was PBMCs, taken in a trial of ipilimumab plus nivolumab as post-transplant consolidation. These receptors originate from a male donor with multiple myeloma. Both conserved end residues are part of each CDR3.

j_gene: TRBJ1-2
v_gene: TRBV30
CDR3aa: CAWTRTGTNYGYTF

j_gene: TRBJ1-1
v_gene: TRBV7-9
CDR3aa: CASDLGAGMNTEAFF

j_gene: TRBJ1-1
v_gene: TRBV15
CDR3aa: CATSKGQGYSEAFF

j_gene: TRBJ2-7
v_gene: TRBV28
CDR3aa: CAIGTGTGLYEQYF

j_gene: TRBJ1-3
v_gene: TRBV7-2
CDR3aa: CASSPRQGALSGNTIYF

j_gene: TRBJ2-1
v_gene: TRBV9
CDR3aa: CASTPGRGYNEQFF

j_gene: TRBJ1-1
v_gene: TRBV7-9
CDR3aa: CASSLFGGDTEAFF

j_gene: TRBJ2-5
v_gene: TRBV4-1
CDR3aa: CASSPDRVQETQYF

j_gene: TRBJ2-2
v_gene: TRBV5-1
CDR3aa: CASSLGEAGTGELFF

j_gene: TRBJ1-1
v_gene: TRBV5-1
CDR3aa: CASSFGRGSSEAFF

j_gene: TRBJ1-1
v_gene: TRBV19
CDR3aa: CASSRGQVFF

j_gene: TRBJ2-3
v_gene: TRBV7-3
CDR3aa: CASSPGVGDTQYF

j_gene: TRBJ2-3
v_gene: TRBV7-3
CDR3aa: CASSFPGSDTQYF

j_gene: TRBJ1-1
v_gene: TRBV6-1
CDR3aa: CASSDQGAYTEAFF

j_gene: TRBJ2-1
v_gene: TRBV27
CDR3aa: CASSSGNEQFF

j_gene: TRBJ2-5
v_gene: TRBV5-1
CDR3aa: CASSLGRRNQETQYF

j_gene: TRBJ2-2
v_gene: TRBV19
CDR3aa: CASQRTSGRLNTGELFF

j_gene: TRBJ2-1
v_gene: TRBV11-2
CDR3aa: CASSLRGFSYNEQFF

j_gene: TRBJ1-5
v_gene: TRBV7-9
CDR3aa: CASSLLGGQPQHF

j_gene: TRBJ1-1
v_gene: TRBV10-3
CDR3aa: CAISGIPLNTEAFF

j_gene: TRBJ2-7
v_gene: TRBV2
CDR3aa: CASSEGYIYTYEQYF

j_gene: TRBJ2-5
v_gene: TRBV15
CDR3aa: CATSRNQGSQETQYF

j_gene: TRBJ1-5
v_gene: TRBV19
CDR3aa: CASSLLQGSPNQPQHF

j_gene: TRBJ2-7
v_gene: TRBV27
CDR3aa: CASSLTSGLRQYF

j_gene: TRBJ1-5
v_gene: TRBV7-9
CDR3aa: CASSQTGRDGKPQHF

j_gene: TRBJ2-1
v_gene: TRBV4-1
CDR3aa: CASRYGESRHNEQFF

j_gene: TRBJ2-7
v_gene: TRBV7-9
CDR3aa: CASSGTGIGEQYF

j_gene: TRBJ2-2
v_gene: TRBV30
CDR3aa: CAWSPRGRGNGELFF

j_gene: -
v_gene: TRBV10-1
CDR3aa: CASSSTGGLYEQYF

j_gene: TRBJ2-4
v_gene: TRBV5-6
CDR3aa: CASSLGLGNIQYF

j_gene: TRBJ1-1
v_gene: TRBV4-3
CDR3aa: CASSQDRNTEAFF

j_gene: TRBJ1-2
v_gene: TRBV5-1
CDR3aa: CASRPDWDRGSYGYTF

j_gene: TRBJ1-1
v_gene: TRBV5-3
CDR3aa: CARSSTSGTEAFF

j_gene: TRBJ1-3
v_gene: TRBV7-2
CDR3aa: CASSLRAGQSGNTIYF

j_gene: -
v_gene: TRBV6-1
CDR3aa: CASSEVGIEQYF

j_gene: TRBJ1-1
v_gene: TRBV11-3
CDR3aa: CASSLTRGGEAFF

j_gene: TRBJ2-2
v_gene: TRBV2
CDR3aa: CASSRQGTGELFF

j_gene: TRBJ1-1
v_gene: TRBV5-4
CDR3aa: CASSRQGASTEAFF

j_gene: TRBJ2-1
v_gene: TRBV9
CDR3aa: CASSGPGLMPALSYNEQFF

j_gene: TRBJ2-3
v_gene: TRBV11-2
CDR3aa: CASRPVGDSGSTDTQYF

j_gene: TRBJ2-5
v_gene: TRBV28
CDR3aa: CASSLSLWRTATSGREETQYF